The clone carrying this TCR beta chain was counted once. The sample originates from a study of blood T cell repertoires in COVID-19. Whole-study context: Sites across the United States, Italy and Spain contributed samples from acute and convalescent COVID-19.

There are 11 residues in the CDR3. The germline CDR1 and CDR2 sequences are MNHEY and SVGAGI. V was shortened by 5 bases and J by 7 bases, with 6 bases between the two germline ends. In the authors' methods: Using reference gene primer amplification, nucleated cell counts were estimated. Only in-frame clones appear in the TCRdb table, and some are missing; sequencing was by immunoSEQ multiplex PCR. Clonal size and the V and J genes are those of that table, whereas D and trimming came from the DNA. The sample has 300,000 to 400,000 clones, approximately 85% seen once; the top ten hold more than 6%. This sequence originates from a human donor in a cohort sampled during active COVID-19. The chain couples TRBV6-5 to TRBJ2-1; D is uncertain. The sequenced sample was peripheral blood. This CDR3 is CASSLVNEQFF. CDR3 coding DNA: TGTGCCAGCAGTCTCGTAAATGAGCAGTTCTTC.